The T cell receptor beta chain described here comes from a study of CD8+ T cells in alopecia areata. RNA was isolated and reverse transcribed to cDNA, the sequencing template. The assay was immunoSEQ multiplex PCR, and TCRdb's table has in-frame clones only and misses some. The sample lists some 13,000 clones; approximately 60% were seen once. In alopecia areata patients, both lesional scalp punch biopsies and peripheral blood were collected. CDR1 and CDR2 from the germline V gene are SQVTM and ANQGSEA. Trimming shortened V by 4 bases and J by 0 bases, and 15 bases separated the two germline ends. The CDR3 has 15 amino acids.

This receptor was taken from a human donor with alopecia areata. The chain employs TRBV29-1 and TRBJ1-1, with D maybe TRBD1 (5 bases). Sequenced sample: skin. The CDR3, as DNA: TGCAGCGTTGCGCCGGGGCTAAGCATGAACACTGAAGCTTTCTTT. Its protein product is CSVAPGLSMNTEAFF.